This T cell receptor beta chain was sequenced in a study of TET2 disruption in CD19-targeted CAR T cells. In germline, CDR1 is MNHEY, CDR2 SVGEGT. The CDR3 covers 15 residues. With regard to this clone: Its target is not known. The read finishes 3 residues shy of the CDR3 end, and the germline J gene is used to complete it.

Treatment reported: autologous CTL019 cells: CD19 CAR with 4-1BB and CD3 zeta domains. T cells for CTL019 manufacturing were collected from peripheral blood by leukapheresis. Repertoires were generated with immunoSEQ multiplex PCR, while TCRdb's copy carries only in-frame clones and drops some. Seen in this sample are about 25,000 clones; the ten most common clones hold roughly 1.9%. This chain uses TRBV6-2 or TRBV6-3 with TRBJ2-4, with TRBD1 matching over 7 bases. This TCR was recovered from an older man with chronic lymphocytic leukemia. The sample in question was CD8- CAR+ T cells sorted from cultured blood T cells, obtained for CD19 CAR T cell therapy. Sample subset: CD8-negative CAR-positive T cells from the infusion product. The CDR3 DNA, read in part, is TGTGCCAGCAGCCTCGACAGGGATAGCAATCAGCCT. Translating gives CASSLDRDSNQP. The entire CDR3 reads CASSLDRDSNQPQYF.